The entry that follows covers one T cell receptor beta chain sequence. The clone's antigen remains unknown. No base quality information exists; no much larger clone differs at one position. TCRbeta CDR3 regions were amplified from genomic DNA using the immunoSEQ Assay, a bias-controlled multiplex PCR. The original methods were these. The number of nucleated cells in each sample was estimated from the amplification of reference gene primers within the assay. To quantify the absolute abundance of each unique TCRbeta CDR3 rearrangement, sequence reads were collapsed and filtered. Productive Simpson clonality was computed per sample as the square root of Simpson's diversity index over productive rearrangements. TCRdb limited this immuneACCESS table to in-frame rearrangements with V and J called. A share of clones is missing; checked studies link under half to unresolved V genes, and the rest is unexplained. V and J calls and clone size are as listed in that table; D and trimming were resolved from the DNA. The sample has under 100,000 clones on record, roughly 86% of them singletons. Jointly, the top ten make up approximately 18% of the sample.

The collaborating institutions used their own protocols to collect whole blood in K2EDTA tubes. For TCRbeta analysis, collaborator samples were shipped as frozen whole blood, as isolated PBMCs, or as DNA extracted from either sample type. The CDR3, from cysteine to phenylalanine, totals 12 residues. CDR3 DNA only is kept here, 36 bases in frame from base 1. CDR1 KGHSH and CDR2 LQKENI were looked up in the germline V gene. Between the V and J ends, shortened by 6 bases and 4 bases respectively, the junction contains 9 bases. This sample was included in a study of blood T cell repertoires in COVID-19 (dated by TCRdb to about 2020). With respect to the entire study: Samples from collaborators originated in the United States, Italy and Spain and spanned both the acute and convalescent phases of COVID-19. The material from the prospective study consisted of cDNA or gDNA derived from T cells, B-cell-depleted T cells, or PBMCs. Deeply sampled blood TCRbeta repertoires from subjects exposed to, actively infected with, or recovered from COVID-19 were included in the dataset. The repertoires were made available in a free public database intended to serve as a resource for research on the immune response to SARS-CoV-2. The samples were drawn from the first 160 participants of the ongoing ImmuneRACE study and from some 1,300 subjects provided by 6 global collaborators. Nearly every sample came with metadata listing a de-identified subject ID, COVID-19 status, age in years and sex. Where available, HLA class I and class II types were obtained from metadata supplied by the sample provider rather than from assay-based typing. Study-wide conclusions, independent of this receptor: How much clinical and demographic metadata was included differed by source and by participant, and the metadata was provided uncurated.

The sample consisted of peripheral blood. This clonotype was sampled from a human donor in a cohort sampled during active COVID-19. The V gene is TRBV18 and the J gene is TRBJ1-1; the D gene cannot be named for sure. The CDR3 loop reads CASSPTVTEAFF. The base sequence is TGTGCCAGCTCGCCTACGGTCACTGAAGCTTTCTTT.